The clone carrying this TCR beta chain appeared once. The CDR3 loop spans 16 amino acids. The germline gives CDR1 SGHTS, CDR2 YDEGEE. Trimming at V came to 1 base and at J to 6 bases, leaving 8 bases not matched to a gene. Repertoires were generated with immunoSEQ multiplex PCR, while TCRdb's copy carries only in-frame clones and drops some. Of fewer than 850,000 clones detected, 60% to 80% appear once; the ten largest clones hold roughly 1.8%. These data originate in a study of shared clonotypes between healthy human individuals. The receptor's source is a woman under 40 in good health. Sequenced input: memory CD4+ T cells sorted from blood. Subset denoted: CD45RA-negative fraction. This rearrangement joins TRBV5-8 to TRBJ1-4, with 8 bases that match TRBD1. CDR3 DNA: TGTGCCAGCAGCTTGTACAGGGGGGGCCTATATGAAAAACTGTTTTTT. Translated: CASSLYRGGLYEKLFF.